One sample yielded the 12 T cell receptor beta chains listed below, sequenced in a study of CD8 T cells in ankylosing spondylitis. In TCRdb, the 5' RACE reads were re-called with MiXCR into one record per CDR3 protein. This table holds about 360,000 distinct CDR3 sequences, about 14% found once. Sequences were obtained from blood, either unsorted or a sorted T cell fraction (not recorded which). These receptors originate from a male donor with ankylosing spondylitis or in good health (not recorded which).

The chain combines TRBV5-4 with TRBJ2-7; D is unclear. Trimming cost V 0 bases and J 2 bases, with 9 bases left between them. The CDR3 totals 14 residues. The germline V gene encodes CDR1 SGHNT and CDR2 YYREEE (reference sequence). CDR3 DNA sequence: TGTGCCAGCAGCTTGGGACAACCACCCTACGAGCAGTACTTC. Amino acid sequence: CASSLGQPPYEQYF.

This clonotype was recorded at least ten times. V is TRBV11-2 and J is TRBJ2-7; D is undetermined. This CDR3 contains 14 residues. Germline V gives CDR1 SGHAT, CDR2 FQNNGV. V lost 1 base, J lost 0 bases, and 7 bases lay in between. The CDR3 protein is CASSLGVSSYEQYF. In DNA form, the CDR3 reads TGTGCCAGCAGCTTAGGTGTCAGCTCCTACGAGCAGTACTTC.

This clonotype was detected only a few times. The chain is built from TRBV5-4 and TRBJ2-2; D possibly uses TRBD1 or TRBD2 (5 bases each). From germline, CDR1 is SGHNT and CDR2 YYREEE (reference sequence). This CDR3 comprises 15 residues. The V end lost 0 bases, the J end lost 5 bases, and 11 bases lay between the germline ends. CDR3 sequence reads: CASSLGPEGTGELFF. CDR3 nucleotides: TGTGCCAGCAGCTTGGGACCCGAGGGGACCGGGGAGCTGTTTTTT.

V and J are TRBV12-3 or TRBV12-4 and TRBJ2-1, with D unclear. V gave up 3 bases and J gave up 12 bases, with 9 bases separating them. This CDR3 contains 11 residues. In nucleotides, the CDR3 is TGTGCCAGCAGTTTTTTGGACCGGCAGTTCTTC. Translation: CASSFLDRQFF.

In its sample, this clonotype was seen a few times. J is TRBJ1-2 and V is TRBV11-1; no firm D call. The germline V and J ends were trimmed by 5 bases and 7 bases, with 11 bases remaining between them. The CDR3 loop spans 12 amino acids. Germline CDR1 is SGHAT and CDR2 is FQDESV (reference sequence). The CDR3 loop reads CASSPPRGGYTF. The CDR3 nucleotides read TGTGCCAGCAGCCCCCCACGGGGTGGCTACACCTTC.

Comments on this clonotype: One junction end disagrees with the germline gene, perhaps due to a read error. The chain has TRBV7-2 and TRBJ2-2; TRBD2 is a possible D gene (6 bases). From germline, CDR1 is SGHTA and CDR2 FQGNSA. CDR3 length equals 15 residues. This chain's CDR3 is CASSLGLSKTGELFF. CDR3 coding DNA: TGTGCCAGCAGCTTGGGACTTTCGAAGACCGGGGAGCTGTTTTTT.

This clonotype was recorded a few times. This chain uses TRBV3-1 with TRBJ1-4; D remains ambiguous. Trimming removed 1 base from V and 3 bases from J, with 15 bases in between. The CDR3 covers 17 residues. CDR1 is LGHDT, CDR2 YNNKEL, per germline (reference sequence). The CDR3 region is CASSQGGPTEANEKLFF. In DNA form, the CDR3 reads TGTGCCAGCAGCCAAGGAGGGCCCACGGAAGCTAATGAAAAACTGTTTTTT.

The V and J genes are TRBV28 and TRBJ2-2, with D maybe TRBD1 (6 bases). The CDR3 loop spans 16 amino acids. V was clipped by 2 bases and J by 2 bases, with 12 bases between them. The germline V gene encodes CDR1 MDHEN and CDR2 SYDVKM. The CDR3 DNA reads TGTGCCAGCAGTTTACCTACAGGGTACAACACCGGGGAGCTGTTTTTT. Its translation is CASSLPTGYNTGELFF.

This clonotype was found a few times. The chain has TRBV12-3 or TRBV12-4 and TRBJ1-1; D gene ambiguous. Trimming cost V 3 bases and J 5 bases, with 10 bases left between them. The CDR3 sequence is 13 residues long. The CDR3 spells CASSFGERTEAFF. The CDR3 DNA follows: TGTGCCAGCAGTTTCGGGGAGCGGACTGAAGCTTTCTTT.

This clonotype was picked up a small number of times. V usage is TRBV12-3 or TRBV12-4 and J usage is TRBJ1-5; TRBD1 is a possible D gene (5 bases). The ends were cut back, 2 bases at V and 7 bases at J, with 12 bases in the middle. There are 14 residues in the CDR3. CDR3 coding DNA: TGTGCCAGCAGTTTAAAAGGGACGGGACAGCCCCAGCATTTT. Protein sequence: CASSLKGTGQPQHF.

The chain is built from TRBV9 and TRBJ2-2, with 9 bases fitting TRBD1. Per germline, CDR1 SGDLS and CDR2 YYNGEE. V lost 0 bases, J lost 5 bases, and 8 bases stayed unmatched. The CDR3 is 17 amino acids. DNA for the CDR3: TGTGCCAGCAGCGTAGGATTGACAGGGGGGAAAACCGGGGAGCTGTTTTTT. This sequence encodes CASSVGLTGGKTGELFF.

This clonotype showed up just a few times. The genes are TRBV27 and TRBJ2-1; possibly TRBD2 for D (5 bases). The CDR3 length is 16 residues. V was cut by 3 bases and J by 0 bases, with 12 bases left in between. Germline CDR1 and CDR2: MNHEY and SMNVEV (reference sequence). CDR3 DNA: TGTGCCAGCAGTTTCGAGAGGGCCAGCTCCTACAATGAGCAGTTCTTC. This gives the protein CASSFERASSYNEQFF.